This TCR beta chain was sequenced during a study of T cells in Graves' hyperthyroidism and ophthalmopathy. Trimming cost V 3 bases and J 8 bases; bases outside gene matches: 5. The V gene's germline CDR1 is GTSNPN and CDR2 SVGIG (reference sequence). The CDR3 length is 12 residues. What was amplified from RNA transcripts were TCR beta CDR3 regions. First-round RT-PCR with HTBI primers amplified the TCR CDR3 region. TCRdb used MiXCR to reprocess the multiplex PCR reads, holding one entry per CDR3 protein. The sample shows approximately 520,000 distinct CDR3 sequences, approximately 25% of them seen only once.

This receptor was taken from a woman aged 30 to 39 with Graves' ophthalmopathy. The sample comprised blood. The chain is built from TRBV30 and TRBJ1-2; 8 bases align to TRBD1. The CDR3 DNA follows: TGTGCCTGGAGGACAGGGGTGAGCGGCTACACCTTC. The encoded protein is CAWRTGVSGYTF.